Below, one T cell receptor beta chain is given with its context. Antigen: not known. The record originates from a study of T cell responses to AZD1222 COVID-19 vaccine. Study findings and constraints: Epitopes outside B.1.351 and B.1.1.7 mutated regions reportedly drew nearly half of spike TCRs.

The protocol was immunoSEQ multiplex PCR, while the TCRdb copy is restricted to in-frame clones and leaves out a portion. Among over 150,000 clones listed, 88% were seen once. Germline V lookup: CDR1 SGHDT, CDR2 YYEEEE. The CDR3 is made up of 16 amino acids. Trimming shortened V by 0 bases and J by 7 bases, and 19 bases separated the two germline ends. The origin of this receptor is an adult who received the AZD1222 COVID-19 vaccine. The V gene is TRBV5-6, the J gene TRBJ1-1, with D possibly TRBD1 on 6 matching bases. The source material was peripheral blood, sampled 28 days after the second AZD1222 dose. This CDR3 reads CASSLVRDIASNEAFF. In nucleotides, the CDR3 is TGTGCCAGCAGCTTGGTCCGGGACATTGCCTCAAATGAAGCTTTCTTT.